This T cell receptor beta chain comes out of a study of identical twins. This clonotype appeared many times. The CDR3 sequence is 15 residues long. Deletions cut 5 bases from V and 0 bases from J, with 13 bases between. Per the germline V gene, CDR1 is MNHEY and CDR2 is SMNVEV (reference sequence). TCRdb re-analysed the 5' RACE reads in MiXCR, keeping a single row per CDR3 protein. The table lists under 250,000 distinct CDR3 sequences, 6.5% to 8.5% of them singletons, with 1.9% in the top ten. In addition, the sample was reused for a study of yellow fever vaccine responses in identical twins.

Sequencing was carried out using memory (CD45RO+) T cells sorted from blood. The genes are TRBV27 and TRBJ2-5; no reliable D call. This clonotype was sampled from a woman aged 18-29 years in good health. CDR3 residues: CASSPQRVHQETQYF. CDR3 DNA sequence: TGTGCCAGCAGTCCTCAAAGGGTCCACCAAGAGACCCAGTACTTC.